Listed below are T cell receptor beta chains from one sample, sequenced in a study of cytomegalovirus exposure and HLA in healthy donors. The repertoire was sequenced with immunoSEQ multiplex PCR; TCRdb's copy has only in-frame clones and lacks some. The profile shows about 170,000 clones, roughly two thirds of them singletons. The sequenced material came from PBMCs. Receptors originate from a woman aged 18-30 years in good health and CMV-seropositive. The CDR3 runs from the conserved cysteine through the conserved F or W. The order of the fields is D gene, clone size, V gene, J gene, CDR3 protein, CDR3 DNA. The D gene is left open where the match is weak. Clone size is given for some rows only: seen once, a few or many times, or a class if the clone is expanded.

>NA|NA|TRBV6-5|TRBJ1-6
CASSQGNNSPLHF
TGTGCCAGCAGTCAGGGTAACAATTCACCCCTCCACTTT
>TRBD1|NA|TRBV23-1|TRBJ2-2
CASSQRDRENTGELFF
TGCGCCAGCAGCCAAAGGGACAGGGAGAACACCGGGGAGCTGTTTTTT
>NA|NA|TRBV9|TRBJ2-3
CASSVDRRADTQYF
TGTGCCAGCAGCGTAGACCGTCGCGCAGATACGCAGTATTTT
>NA|NA|TRBV7-2|TRBJ2-1
CASSPIAGGTVLTLEQFF
TGTGCCAGCAGCCCAATTGCCGGCGGGACCGTACTGACCCTGGAGCAGTTCTTC
>TRBD1|NA|TRBV6-6|TRBJ1-2
CASSSDRGRGGYTF
TGTGCCAGCAGTTCTGACAGGGGGCGAGGTGGCTACACCTTC
>TRBD1|NA|TRBV2|TRBJ1-2
CASSGWAGGIYGYTF
TGTGCCAGCAGTGGGTGGGCAGGGGGAATCTATGGCTACACCTTC
>NA|NA|TRBV4-2|TRBJ2-3
CASSQDRGTDTQYF
TGTGCCAGCAGCCAAGACAGGGGAACAGATACGCAGTATTTT
>NA|NA|TRBV5-1|TRBJ1-1
CASSPRTVPSRTEAFF
TGCGCCAGCAGCCCAAGGACAGTCCCGAGTCGCACTGAAGCTTTCTTT
>NA|NA|TRBV25-1|TRBJ1-6
CASSPDSPIHLFHF
TGTGCCAGCAGTCCGGACAGCCCAATTCACCTCTTCCACTTT
>TRBD2|NA|TRBV4-1|TRBJ2-3
CASSQLPGTSGGVDTQYF
TGCGCCAGCAGCCAACTACCCGGGACTAGCGGGGGGGTTGATACGCAGTATTTT
>NA|NA|TRBV9|TRBJ2-7
CASSYEPYSEQYF
TGTGCCAGCAGCTACGAGCCCTACTCCGAGCAGTACTTC
>NA|once|TRBV11-3|TRBJ2-1
CASSLETGHNEQFF
TGTGCCAGCAGCTTAGAAACAGGACACAATGAGCAGTTCTTC
>NA|NA|TRBV29-1|TRBJ2-7
CSALSADYYEQYF
TGCAGCGCCCTTTCGGCAGACTATTACGAGCAGTACTTC
>NA|NA|TRBV4-2|TRBJ1-2
CASSQEAGYGYTF
TGTGCCAGCAGCCAAGAGGCGGGCTATGGCTACACCTTC
>TRBD2|few|TRBV7-3|TRBJ2-1
CASSLVGGAYNEQFF
TGTGCCAGCAGCTTAGTTGGGGGGGCCTACAATGAGCAGTTCTTC
>NA|NA|TRBV6-5|TRBJ1-5
CASLEKQGSQPQHF
TGTGCCAGCCTAGAAAAACAGGGTAGTCAGCCCCAGCATTTT
>NA|NA|TRBV2|TRBJ1-1
CASSPRRGNTEAFF
TGTGCCAGCAGTCCCCGCCGGGGGAACACTGAAGCTTTCTTT
>NA|NA|TRBV6-6|TRBJ2-7
CASSYSVVTPYEQYF
TGTGCCAGCAGTTACTCGGTAGTTACCCCCTACGAGCAGTACTTC
>TRBD1|NA|TRBV9|TRBJ2-7
CASGTAPLNEQYF
TGTGCCAGCGGGACAGCTCCCCTCAACGAGCAGTACTTC
>TRBD2|NA|TRBV4-2|TRBJ2-5
CASSQESPPLAGGLETQYF
TGTGCCAGCAGCCAAGAGAGTCCGCCTCTAGCGGGGGGGCTGGAGACCCAGTACTTC
>TRBD2|NA|TRBV27|TRBJ2-1
CASTILAGGHNEQFF
TGTGCCAGCACCATACTAGCGGGGGGGCACAATGAGCAGTTCTTC
>NA|once|TRBV5-1|TRBJ2-1
CASSQQGYNEQFF
TGCGCCAGCAGCCAACAGGGTTACAATGAGCAGTTCTTC
>NA|NA|TRBV10-3|TRBJ1-4
CAIRGDGEKLFF
TGTGCCATCAGAGGGGATGGTGAAAAACTGTTTTTT
>NA|NA|TRBV7-2|TRBJ2-5
CASSLQGQETQYF
TGTGCCAGCAGCTTACAGGGCCAAGAGACCCAGTACTTC
>NA|few|TRBV6-4|TRBJ2-2
CASSEGAHTGELFF
TGTGCCAGCAGTGAGGGGGCGCACACCGGGGAGCTGTTTTTT
>TRBD1|NA|TRBV9|TRBJ1-4
CVSSAQKDGQGATNEKLFF
TGTGTCAGCAGCGCCCAAAAAGACGGTCAGGGGGCAACTAATGAAAAACTGTTTTTT
>NA|NA|TRBV5-6|TRBJ2-7
CASSLVGQGYEQYF
TGTGCCAGCAGCTTAGTAGGGCAGGGCTACGAGCAGTACTTC
>NA|few|TRBV6-1|TRBJ1-2
CASSREDYGYTF
TGTGCCAGCAGCCGGGAGGACTATGGCTACACCTTC
>NA|few|TRBV5-6|TRBJ2-7
CASSTGSRDEQYF
TGTGCCAGCAGCACCGGGTCCCGAGACGAGCAGTACTTC
>NA|NA|TRBV6-1|TRBJ1-4
CASSDMGGEKLFF
TGTGCCAGCAGTGATATGGGGGGGGAAAAACTGTTTTTT
>NA|NA|TRBV4-3|TRBJ2-2
CASSPAQKNTGELFF
TGCGCCAGCAGCCCCGCACAGAAGAACACCGGGGAGCTGTTTTTT
>TRBD1|NA|TRBV2|TRBJ1-5
CASSPGTGDGQPQHF
TGTGCCAGCAGTCCCGGGACAGGGGATGGCCAGCCCCAGCATTTT
>NA|NA|TRBV7-2|TRBJ1-2
CASSFQQGVNGYTF
TGTGCCAGCAGCTTCCAACAGGGTGTTAATGGCTACACCTTC
>TRBD1|NA|TRBV6-6|TRBJ1-3
CASSSRGQGAGNTIYF
TGTGCCAGCAGTTCCCGGGGACAGGGGGCGGGAAACACCATATATTTT
>NA|NA|TRBV2|TRBJ1-2
CASERNRVGSYGYTF
TGTGCCAGCGAGAGAAACAGGGTAGGAAGCTATGGCTACACCTTC
>TRBD1|once|TRBV7-3|TRBJ2-6
CASSSPDRAPGANVLTF
TGTGCCAGCAGCTCGCCGGACAGGGCACCAGGGGCCAACGTCCTGACTTTC
>NA|NA|TRBV5-1|TRBJ2-5
CASSSGGGRETQYF
TGCGCCAGCAGCTCTGGGGGGGGCCGGGAGACCCAGTACTTC
>TRBD1|NA|TRBV7-8|TRBJ2-2
CASSLVAGTGIPGELFF
TGTGCCAGCAGCTTAGTTGCCGGGACAGGGATCCCCGGGGAGCTGTTTTTT
>NA|NA|TRBV5-6|TRBJ1-4
CASSLISQGNEKLFF
TGTGCCAGCAGCTTAATATCTCAGGGGAATGAAAAACTGTTTTTT
>NA|NA|TRBV25-1|TRBJ1-3
CASSQGGSGNTIYF
TGTGCCAGCAGCCAAGGGGGATCTGGAAACACCATATATTTT
>NA|NA|TRBV5-4|TRBJ2-7
CASSSRGGGGSGAYEQYF
TGTGCCAGCAGCTCGCGGGGAGGTGGGGGTTCTGGGGCCTACGAGCAGTACTTC
>TRBD1|few|TRBV28|TRBJ1-1
CASSSYGTENTEAFF
TGTGCCAGCAGTTCCTACGGGACAGAGAACACTGAAGCTTTCTTT
>NA|NA|TRBV4-2|TRBJ1-2
CASSQDKSSNYGYTF
TGTGCCAGCAGCCAAGATAAGAGTTCTAACTATGGCTACACCTTC
>NA|NA|TRBV11-2|TRBJ1-3
CASTVGSASGNTIYF
TGTGCCAGCACCGTAGGTTCAGCGTCTGGAAACACCATATATTTT
>TRBD1|NA|TRBV13|TRBJ1-2
CASPAGPGRGPGGYTF
TGTGCCAGCCCTGCGGGACCGGGCAGGGGGCCGGGTGGCTACACCTTC
>TRBD1|NA|TRBV7-3|TRBJ2-3
CASSLAQGATRYF
TGTGCCAGCAGCTTAGCCCAGGGGGCAACACGGTATTTT
>NA|NA|TRBV7-9|TRBJ1-2
CSSSFGTGAYGYTF
TGTTCCAGCAGCTTCGGGACTGGGGCTTATGGCTACACCTTC
>TRBD1|NA|TRBV7-9|TRBJ1-1
CASSFGQGVVNTEAFF
TGTGCCAGCAGCTTCGGACAGGGGGTAGTGAACACTGAAGCTTTCTTT
>NA|once|TRBV19|TRBJ2-7
CASSIDRGATYEQYF
TGTGCCAGTAGTATAGACAGGGGGGCCACCTACGAGCAGTACTTC
>NA|NA|TRBV10-3|TRBJ1-1
CAIGIVQDSEAFF
TGTGCCATCGGAATTGTCCAGGACTCTGAAGCTTTCTTT
>NA|NA|TRBV14|TRBJ1-1
CASSQEYSLNTEAFF
TGTGCCAGCAGCCAAGAGTACAGTTTGAACACTGAAGCTTTCTTT
>NA|NA|TRBV2|TRBJ1-2
CASSDGRYGYTF
TGTGCCAGCAGTGACGGTCGGTATGGCTACACCTTC
>NA|NA|TRBV5-4|TRBJ1-2
CASSLDDSYGYTF
TGTGCCAGCAGCTTGGACGACAGCTATGGCTACACCTTC
>NA|NA|TRBV5-6|TRBJ1-2
CASSAQGRVDYGYTF
TGTGCCAGCAGCGCGCAGGGTCGGGTCGACTATGGCTACACCTTC
>TRBD1|NA|TRBV19|TRBJ1-6
CASSTGQAIYNSPLHF
TGTGCCAGTAGTACCGGACAGGCAATCTATAATTCACCCCTCCACTTT
>TRBD2|NA|TRBV14|TRBJ2-3
CASSQGPSGGPWHTDTQYF
TGTGCCAGCAGCCAAGGTCCCAGCGGGGGACCCTGGCACACAGATACGCAGTATTTT
>NA|few|TRBV27|TRBJ1-5
CASSLYFRAGQPQHF
TGTGCCAGCAGTTTATACTTCCGGGCGGGTCAGCCCCAGCATTTT
>TRBD2|NA|TRBV19|TRBJ2-1
CASSRLAGGYEQFF
TGTGCCAGTAGTCGTCTAGCGGGGGGGTATGAGCAGTTCTTC
>TRBD1|few|TRBV11-2|TRBJ2-7
CASSLVWDRAHEQYF
TGTGCCAGCAGCTTAGTCTGGGACAGGGCCCACGAGCAGTACTTC